This T cell receptor (beta chain) appears in the sequencing data of a study of T cells in Graves' hyperthyroidism and ophthalmopathy. Whole-study results and caveats: Blood also held most thyroid clonotypes expanded beyond 0.001.

Using RNA transcripts as the source, TCR beta CDR3 regions were amplified. The primer set for the first-round RT-PCR of the TCR CDR3 was HTBI. TCRdb itself ran the multiplex PCR reads through MiXCR, one entry per CDR3 protein. The sample lists 400,000 to 550,000 distinct CDR3 sequences; approximately 15% were seen once. Stable Graves' hyperthyroidism denoted no ophthalmopathy progression over 18 months. The CDR3 sequence is 14 residues long. The germline V gene encodes CDR1 LGHDT and CDR2 YNNKEL (reference sequence). Trimming removed 3 bases at V and 0 bases at J, with 6 bases between. This clonotype was observed many times. Antigen: not known.

The sample comprised blood. This chain connects TRBV3-1 to TRBJ1-3, with D unclear. The sequence came from a woman aged 18-29 years with Graves' hyperthyroidism. This chain's CDR3 is CASSQVSSGNTIYF. The CDR3, as DNA: TGTGCCAGCAGCCAGGTGAGCTCTGGAAACACCATATATTTT.